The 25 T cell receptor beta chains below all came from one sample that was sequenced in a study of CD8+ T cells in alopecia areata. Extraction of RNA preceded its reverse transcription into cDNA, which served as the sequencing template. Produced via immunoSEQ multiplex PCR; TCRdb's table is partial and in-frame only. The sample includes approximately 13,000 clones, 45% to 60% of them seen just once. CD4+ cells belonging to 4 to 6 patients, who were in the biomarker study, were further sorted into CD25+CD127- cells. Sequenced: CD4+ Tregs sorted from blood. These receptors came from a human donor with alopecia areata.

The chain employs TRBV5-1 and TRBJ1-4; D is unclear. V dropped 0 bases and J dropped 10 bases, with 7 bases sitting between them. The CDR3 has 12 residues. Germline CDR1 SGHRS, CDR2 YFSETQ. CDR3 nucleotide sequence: TGCGCCAGCAGCTTGGATCGGGTAAAACTGTTTTTT. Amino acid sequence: CASSLDRVKLFF.

CDR3 residues: CASSLVGQGSWGYGYTF. In nucleotides, the CDR3 is TGTGCCAGCAGCTTAGTGGGACAGGGCTCCTGGGGCTATGGCTACACCTTC. This sequence joins TRBV11-2 and TRBJ1-2; 9 bases align to TRBD1. Trimming cost V 1 base and J 4 bases; bases outside gene matches: 10. Germline V gives CDR1 SGHAT, CDR2 FQNNGV. The CDR3 covers 17 residues.

CDR3 in amino acids: CASSLSRPGEVQYF. The CDR3 nucleotides are TGCGCCAGCAGCTTGTCCCGCCCCGGGGAGGTACAGTATTTT. The J gene is TRBJ2-3, the V gene TRBV5-1; a possible D gene is TRBD2 (6 bases). The germline CDR1 and CDR2 sequences are SGHRS and YFSETQ. This CDR3 is 14 amino acids long. V lost 1 base, J lost 12 bases, and 18 bases lay in between.

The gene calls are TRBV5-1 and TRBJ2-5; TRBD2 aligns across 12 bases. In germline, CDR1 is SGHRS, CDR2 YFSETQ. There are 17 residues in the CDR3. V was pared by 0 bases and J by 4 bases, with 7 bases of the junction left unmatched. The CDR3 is CASSLARLAGVGETQYF. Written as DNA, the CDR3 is TGCGCCAGCAGCTTGGCCAGACTAGCGGGAGTCGGAGAGACCCAGTACTTC.

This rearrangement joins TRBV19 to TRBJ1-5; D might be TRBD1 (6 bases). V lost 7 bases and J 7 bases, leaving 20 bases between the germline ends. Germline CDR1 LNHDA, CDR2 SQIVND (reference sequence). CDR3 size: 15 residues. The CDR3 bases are TGTGCCAGTACCCCCGAGGGGGGCAAGCGGCAGCCCCAGCATTTT. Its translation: CASTPEGGKRQPQHF.

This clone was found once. The CDR3 sequence is CASSINMGAEAFF. The CDR3 region has the DNA TGTGCCAGCAGCATTAACATGGGGGCTGAAGCTTTCTTT. This chain uses TRBV7-3 with TRBJ1-1; perhaps TRBD1 as D (5 bases). CDR1 is SGHTA, CDR2 FQGTGA, per germline. The CDR3 is made up of 13 amino acids. V lost 5 bases and J 6 bases, leaving 13 bases between the germline ends.

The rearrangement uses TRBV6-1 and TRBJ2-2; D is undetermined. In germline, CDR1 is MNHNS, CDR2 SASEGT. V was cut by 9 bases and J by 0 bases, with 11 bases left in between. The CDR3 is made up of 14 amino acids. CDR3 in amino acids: CASIRVTNTGELFF. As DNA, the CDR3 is TGTGCCAGTATCCGCGTAACGAACACCGGGGAGCTGTTTTTT.

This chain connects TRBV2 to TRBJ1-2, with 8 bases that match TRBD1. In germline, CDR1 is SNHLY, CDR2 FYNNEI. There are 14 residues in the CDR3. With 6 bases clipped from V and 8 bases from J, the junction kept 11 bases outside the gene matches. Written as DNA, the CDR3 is TGTGCCAGCAGGCTCGCAGGGGGCGCCGGCGGCTACACCTTC. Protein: CASRLAGGAGGYTF. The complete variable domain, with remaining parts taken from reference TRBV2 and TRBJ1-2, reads EPEVTQTPSHQVTQMGQEVILRCVPISNHLYFYWYRQILGQKVEFLVSFYNNEISEKSEIFDDQFSVERPDGSNFTLKIRSTKLEDSAMYFCASRLAGGAGGYTFGSGTRLTVV.

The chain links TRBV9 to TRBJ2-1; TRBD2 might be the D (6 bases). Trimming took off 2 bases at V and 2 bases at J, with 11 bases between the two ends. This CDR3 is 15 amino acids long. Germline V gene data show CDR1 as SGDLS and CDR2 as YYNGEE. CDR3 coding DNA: TGTGCCAGCAGCGTTTTAGCGGTGGCCTACAATGAGCAGTTCTTC. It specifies CASSVLAVAYNEQFF.

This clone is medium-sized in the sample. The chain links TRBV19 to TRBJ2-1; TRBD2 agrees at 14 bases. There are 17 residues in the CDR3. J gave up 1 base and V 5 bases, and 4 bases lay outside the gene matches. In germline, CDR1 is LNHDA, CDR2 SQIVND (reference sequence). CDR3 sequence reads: CASSEGLAGVSYNEQFF. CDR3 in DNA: TGTGCCAGTAGTGAGGGACTAGCGGGAGTTTCCTACAATGAGCAGTTCTTC.

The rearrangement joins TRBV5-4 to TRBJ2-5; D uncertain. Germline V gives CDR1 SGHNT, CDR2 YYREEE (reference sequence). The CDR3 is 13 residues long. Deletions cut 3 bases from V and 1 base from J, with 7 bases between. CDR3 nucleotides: TGTGCCAGCAGCTCCACAAGCCAAGAGACCCAGTACTTC. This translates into CASSSTSQETQYF.

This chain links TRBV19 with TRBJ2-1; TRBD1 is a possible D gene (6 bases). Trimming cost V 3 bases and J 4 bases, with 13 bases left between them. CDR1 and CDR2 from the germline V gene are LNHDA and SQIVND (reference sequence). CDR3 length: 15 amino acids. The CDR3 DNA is TGTGCCAGTAGTATCGAGGGGGTGGGTTACAATGAGCAGTTCTTC. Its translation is CASSIEGVGYNEQFF.

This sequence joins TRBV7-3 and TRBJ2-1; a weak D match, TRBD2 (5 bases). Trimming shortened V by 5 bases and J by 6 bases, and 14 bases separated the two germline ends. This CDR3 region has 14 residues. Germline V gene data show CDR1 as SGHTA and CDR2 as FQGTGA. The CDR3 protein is CASSPHPLVNEQFF. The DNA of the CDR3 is TGTGCCAGCAGCCCGCACCCACTAGTCAATGAGCAGTTCTTC.

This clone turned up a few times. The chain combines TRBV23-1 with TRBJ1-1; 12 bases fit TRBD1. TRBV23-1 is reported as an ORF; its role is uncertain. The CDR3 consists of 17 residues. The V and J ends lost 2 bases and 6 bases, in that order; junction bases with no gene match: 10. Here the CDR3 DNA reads TGCGCCAGCAGTCAAGCCGGGACAGGGGGCGGGTGGCCTGAAGCTTTCTTT. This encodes CASSQAGTGGGWPEAFF.

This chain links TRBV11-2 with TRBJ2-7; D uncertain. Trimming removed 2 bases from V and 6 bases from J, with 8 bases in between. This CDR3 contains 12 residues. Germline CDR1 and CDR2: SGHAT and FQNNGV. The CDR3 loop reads CASSLLMGEQYF. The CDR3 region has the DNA TGTGCCAGCAGCTTATTGATGGGCGAGCAGTACTTC.

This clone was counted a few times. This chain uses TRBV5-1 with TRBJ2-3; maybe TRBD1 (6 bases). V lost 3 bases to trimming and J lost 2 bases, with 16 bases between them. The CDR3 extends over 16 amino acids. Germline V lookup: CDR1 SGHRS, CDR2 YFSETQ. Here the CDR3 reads CASSSGLRTDTDTQYF. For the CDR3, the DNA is TGCGCCAGCAGCTCTGGCCTCCGGACAGACACAGATACGCAGTATTTT.

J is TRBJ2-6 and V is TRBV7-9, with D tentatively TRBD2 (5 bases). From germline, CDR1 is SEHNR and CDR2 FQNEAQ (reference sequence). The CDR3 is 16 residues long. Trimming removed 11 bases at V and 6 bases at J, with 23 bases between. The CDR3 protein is CALVGWGKEVANVLTF. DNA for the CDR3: TGTGCCCTGGTCGGGTGGGGTAAGGAGGTGGCCAACGTCCTGACTTTC.

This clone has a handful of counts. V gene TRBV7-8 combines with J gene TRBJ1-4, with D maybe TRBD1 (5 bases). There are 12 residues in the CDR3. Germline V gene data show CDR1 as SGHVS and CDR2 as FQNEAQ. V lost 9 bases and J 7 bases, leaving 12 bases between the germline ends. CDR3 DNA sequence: TGTGCCAGTACGGGACGGGGTGAAAAACTGTTTTTT. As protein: CASTGRGEKLFF. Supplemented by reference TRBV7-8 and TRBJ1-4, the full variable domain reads GAGVSQSPRYKVAKRGQDVALRCDPISGHVSLFWYQQALGQGPEFLTYFQNEAQLDKSGLPSDRFFAERPEGSVSTLKIQRTQQEDSAVYLCASTGRGEKLFFGSGTQLSVL.

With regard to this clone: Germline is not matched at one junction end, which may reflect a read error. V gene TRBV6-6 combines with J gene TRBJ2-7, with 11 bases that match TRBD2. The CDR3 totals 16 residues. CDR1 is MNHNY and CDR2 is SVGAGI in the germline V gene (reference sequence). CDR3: CASGYALAGVIHEQYF. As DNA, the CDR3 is TGTGCCAGCGGTTATGCACTAGCGGGAGTAATCCACGAGCAGTACTTC.

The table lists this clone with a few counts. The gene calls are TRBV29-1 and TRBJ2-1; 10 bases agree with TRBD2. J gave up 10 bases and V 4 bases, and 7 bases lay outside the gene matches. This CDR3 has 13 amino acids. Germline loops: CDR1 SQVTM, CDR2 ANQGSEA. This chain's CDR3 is CSVGEIAGGEQFF. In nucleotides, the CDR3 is TGCAGCGTTGGAGAGATAGCGGGAGGCGAGCAGTTCTTC.

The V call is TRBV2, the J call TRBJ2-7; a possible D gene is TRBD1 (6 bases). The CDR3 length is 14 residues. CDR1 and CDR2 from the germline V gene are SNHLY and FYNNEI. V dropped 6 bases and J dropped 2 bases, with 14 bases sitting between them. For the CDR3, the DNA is TGTGCCAGCAGGGTGTTAGGGGGAGCCTACGAGCAGTACTTC. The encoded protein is CASRVLGGAYEQYF.

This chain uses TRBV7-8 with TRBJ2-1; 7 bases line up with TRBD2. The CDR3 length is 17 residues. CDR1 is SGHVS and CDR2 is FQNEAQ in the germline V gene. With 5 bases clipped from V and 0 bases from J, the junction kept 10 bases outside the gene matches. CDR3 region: CASSHPRQRGSYNEQFF. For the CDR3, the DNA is TGTGCCAGCAGCCACCCCAGGCAGCGGGGCTCCTACAATGAGCAGTTCTTC.

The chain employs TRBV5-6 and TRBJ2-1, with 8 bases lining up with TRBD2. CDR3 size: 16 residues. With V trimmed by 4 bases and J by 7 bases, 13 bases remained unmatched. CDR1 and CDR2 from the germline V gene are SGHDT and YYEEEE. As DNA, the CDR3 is TGTGCCAGCAGCGCCGGCCCTTCGGGAGGGGTAAATGAGCAGTTCTTC. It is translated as CASSAGPSGGVNEQFF.

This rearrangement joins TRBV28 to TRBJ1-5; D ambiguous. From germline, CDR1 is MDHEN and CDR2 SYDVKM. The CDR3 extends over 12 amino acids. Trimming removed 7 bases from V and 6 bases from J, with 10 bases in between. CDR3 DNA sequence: TGTGCCAGCAAAAGCGAGGGTCAGCCCCAGCATTTT. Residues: CASKSEGQPQHF.

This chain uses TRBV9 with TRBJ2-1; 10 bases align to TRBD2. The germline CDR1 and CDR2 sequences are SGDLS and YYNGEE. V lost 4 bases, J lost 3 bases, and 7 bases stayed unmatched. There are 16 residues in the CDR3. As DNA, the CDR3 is TGTGCCAGCAGCACCCTAGCGGGAGCCCACTACAATGAGCAGTTCTTC. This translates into CASSTLAGAHYNEQFF.